Given below is one TCR beta chain in context. This clonotype was counted only a few times. The antigen it binds to is not known. Germline is not matched at one junction end, which may reflect a read error. Library method: PCR. Sequencing used an Illumina HiSeq 2500. To normalize quantification of the TCRbeta repertoire, the TCR libraries were built with molecular barcoding that relied on unique molecular identifiers. TCRdb redid the processing of the public reads, applying fastp at Q25 and MiXCR, and retained in-frame beta chains. Every distinct CDR3 protein forms one entry, paired with its most common genes and DNA. The sample table holds about 230,000 distinct CDR3 sequences, of which approximately 9% were seen once. The ten largest clones add up to roughly 6.2% of the sample. This sample was taken from a study of T-cell reconstitution after alpha-beta-depleted transplantation in children (dated by TCRdb to the mid-2010s). Broadly, across the study: Using TCR repertoire profiling, the study quantitatively followed how T-cell immune reconstitution unfolded in children after TCRalphabeta/CD19-depleted allogeneic hematopoietic cell transplantation.

CDR3 length: 14 amino acids, cysteine to phenylalanine. Just CDR3 DNA is preserved here, 42 bases in frame from base 1. The germline V gene yields MNHEY for CDR1 and SVGAGI for CDR2. The TCR comes from a human donor who donated a stem cell graft to a child with acute lymphoblastic leukemia. This receptor chain uses TRBV6-5 and TRBJ2-5; TRBD2 matches 13 bases in the middle. The sequencing used PBMCs from the stem cell graft donor, collected from the stem cell graft. The CDR3 reads as follows: CASSYSLTSGGLDF. In nucleotides, the sequence is TGTGCCAGCAGTTACTCGTTGACTAGCGGGGGGTTGGACTTC.